This paragraph covers one T cell receptor beta chain sequence. Other DNA sequences in the sample encode the same CDR3. Deep-level assay runs were performed. Assay used: immunoSEQ multiplex PCR; TCRdb lists only in-frame clones, some missing. The data contain 2 million to 2.5 million clones, around 95% of them seen just once; the ten biggest clones take up 0.13%. The sample is drawn from a study of shared clonotypes between healthy human individuals. Study-level background: Serving as donors were a couple of women and a few men, whose ages spanned 18 to 49.

The V end lost 4 bases, the J end lost 1 base, and 10 bases lay between the germline ends. The CDR3 has 13 amino acids. Germline V gene sequence: CDR1 GTSNPN, CDR2 SVGIG (reference sequence). The chain combines TRBV30 with TRBJ1-1, with D possibly TRBD1 on 5 matching bases. The sample was naive CD4+ T cells sorted from blood. Subset reported: CD45RA+ positively selected. The sequence was collected from a man younger than 35 in good health. In nucleotides, the CDR3 is TGTGCCTGGAACCTGGGGACGAACACTGAAGCTTTCTTT. It specifies CAWNLGTNTEAFF.